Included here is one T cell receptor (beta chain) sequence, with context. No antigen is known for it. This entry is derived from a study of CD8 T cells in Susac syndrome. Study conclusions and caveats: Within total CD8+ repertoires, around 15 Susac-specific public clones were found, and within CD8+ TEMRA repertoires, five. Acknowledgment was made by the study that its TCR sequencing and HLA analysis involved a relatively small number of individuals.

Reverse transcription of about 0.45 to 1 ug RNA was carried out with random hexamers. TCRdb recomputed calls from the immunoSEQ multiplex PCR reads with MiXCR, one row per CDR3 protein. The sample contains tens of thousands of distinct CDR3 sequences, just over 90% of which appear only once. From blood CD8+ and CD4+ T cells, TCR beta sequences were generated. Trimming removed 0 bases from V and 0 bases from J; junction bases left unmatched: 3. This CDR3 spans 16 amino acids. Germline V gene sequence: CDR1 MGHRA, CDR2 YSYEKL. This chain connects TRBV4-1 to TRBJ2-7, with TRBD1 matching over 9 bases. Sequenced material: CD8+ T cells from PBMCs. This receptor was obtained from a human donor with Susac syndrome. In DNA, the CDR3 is TGCGCCAGCAGCCAAGATCGGACAGGGGACTCCTACGAGCAGTACTTC. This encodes CASSQDRTGDSYEQYF.